This T cell receptor beta chain was found in a study of T cells in Graves' hyperthyroidism and ophthalmopathy. Study-wide results and limits: Researchers found most expanded thyroid clonotypes above 0.001 in blood as well.

A lack of ophthalmopathy progression within 18 months defined stable Graves' hyperthyroidism. Germline loops: CDR1 DFQATT, CDR2 SNEGSKA (reference sequence). V was clipped by 0 bases and J by 8 bases; unmatched bases: 2. The CDR3 consists of 12 residues. In the case of this clonotype: The antigen remains undetermined.

The investigators amplified TCR beta CDR3 regions from RNA transcripts. Using the HTBI primer set, a first-round RT-PCR was run on the TCR CDR3. MiXCR, applied by TCRdb to the multiplex PCR reads, yields one record per CDR3 protein. The sample has 800,000 or so distinct CDR3 sequences; 35% to 40% are singletons. The chain recombines TRBV20-1 with TRBJ1-1, with TRBD1 matching 8 bases. The clonotype was recovered from a young man with Graves' hyperthyroidism. Sequenced sample: blood. CDR3 region: CSARDGDREAFF. In nucleotides, the CDR3 is TGCAGTGCTAGAGATGGGGACAGGGAAGCTTTCTTT.